This T cell receptor beta chain was sequenced for a study of neoadjuvant anti-PD-1 for oral cavity cancer. V was pared by 5 bases and J by 3 bases, with 17 bases between. This CDR3 contains 15 residues. Germline assignment: CDR1 SEHNR and CDR2 FQNEAQ (reference sequence). Time point indicated: after neoadjuvant nivolumab, at surgical resection. The data were produced by immunoSEQ multiplex PCR, yet TCRdb's version contains in-frame clones alone and is incomplete. The profile covers approximately 15,000 clones, with roughly three quarters appearing a single time and around 2.4% taken by the ten largest.

The clonotype comes from a person between 40 and 79 years old with oral cavity squamous cell carcinoma. The chain has TRBV7-9 and TRBJ2-7; D might be TRBD2 (6 bases). This material consisted of PBMCs, taken after nivolumab (anti-PD-1) treatment. The CDR3 sequence is CASSPGVSPLYEQYF. DNA of the CDR3: TGTGCCAGCAGCCCGGGGGTATCCCCCCTCTACGAGCAGTACTTC.